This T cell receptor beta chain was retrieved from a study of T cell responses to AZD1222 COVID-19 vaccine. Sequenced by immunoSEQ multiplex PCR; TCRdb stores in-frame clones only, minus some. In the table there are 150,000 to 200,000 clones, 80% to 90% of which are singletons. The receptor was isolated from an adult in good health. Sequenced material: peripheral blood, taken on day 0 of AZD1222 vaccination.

The CDR3 DNA reads TGCGCCAGCAGCTTGATAGGGGGGCAAGAGACCCAGTACTTC. Translating gives CASSLIGGQETQYF. The J gene is TRBJ2-5, the V gene TRBV5-1; D could derive from TRBD1 or TRBD2 (6 bases each). The CDR3 loop spans 14 amino acids. V was pared by 1 base and J by 2 bases, with 9 bases between. From germline, CDR1 is SGHRS and CDR2 YFSETQ.